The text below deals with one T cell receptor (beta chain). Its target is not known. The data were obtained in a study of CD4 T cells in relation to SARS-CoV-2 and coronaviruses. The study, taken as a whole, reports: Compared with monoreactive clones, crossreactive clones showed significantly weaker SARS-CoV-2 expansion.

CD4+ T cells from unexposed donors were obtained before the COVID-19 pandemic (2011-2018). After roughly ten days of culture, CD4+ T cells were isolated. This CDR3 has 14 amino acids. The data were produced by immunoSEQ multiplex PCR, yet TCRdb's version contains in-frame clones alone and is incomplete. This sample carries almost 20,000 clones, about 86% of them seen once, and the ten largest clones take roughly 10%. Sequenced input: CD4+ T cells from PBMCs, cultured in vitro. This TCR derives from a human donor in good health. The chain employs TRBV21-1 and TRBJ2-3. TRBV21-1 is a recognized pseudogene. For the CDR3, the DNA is TGTGCCAGCAGCCAGGCGCGGCGCACAGATACGCAGTATTTT. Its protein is CASSQARRTDTQYF.